The clone carrying this T cell receptor beta chain is a singleton in its sample. The CDR3 contains 14 residues. Germline CDR1 is LNHNV and CDR2 is YYDKDF (reference sequence). V lost 3 bases to trimming and J lost 3 bases; unmatched junction nucleotides: 5. This specimen belongs to a study of blood T cell repertoires in COVID-19. Study summary: Acute and convalescent COVID-19 samples came from the United States, Italy and Spain. From T cells, B-cell-depleted T cells, or PBMCs came the material, which was cDNA or gDNA.

Authors' analysis steps: Nucleated cell counts were estimated from reference gene primer amplification. Clones were sequenced by immunoSEQ multiplex PCR, and TCRdb holds only the in-frame ones, with some missing. V, J and clone size are those of that table, while D and trimming were read from the DNA. This sample has roughly 100,000 clones, with 65% to 90% found just once. What was sequenced was peripheral blood. The rearrangement uses TRBV15 and TRBJ2-7; TRBD1 aligns across 7 bases. This TCR came from a man aged 45 to 65 with acute or convalescent COVID-19. Here the CDR3 DNA reads TGTGCCACCAGCAGCCCGACAGGGAACTACGAGCAGTACTTC. It specifies CATSSPTGNYEQYF.